This T cell receptor (beta chain) was obtained from a study of early T cells in non-severe SARS-CoV-2 infection. Germline V lookup: CDR1 MDHEN, CDR2 SYDVKM. The CDR3 runs to 15 residues. J lost 7 bases, V lost 5 bases, and 7 bases had no gene match. Each CDR3 protein is one row after TCRdb ran MiXCR on the 5' RACE reads. Here the sample spans under 65,000 distinct CDR3 sequences, 9.5% to 15% being singletons. The clonotype was recovered from an adult who was a healthcare worker with PCR-confirmed SARS-CoV-2 infection or an uninfected control (not recorded which). Sequencing used whole blood. The chain has TRBV28 and TRBJ2-1; 11 positions match TRBD2. The CDR3 spells CASSQLAGERNEQFF. CDR3 DNA sequence: TGTGCCAGCAGTCAACTAGCGGGAGAGAGGAATGAGCAGTTCTTC.